The following is a T cell receptor (beta chain) sequence with its context. Its antigen remains unidentified. PCR was performed a second time for about 6 to 11 cycles using a sample-barcoded 5' primer and a J-beta primer mix. Any given sample supplied a minimum of 3 million CDR3-containing paired-end reads. TCRdb recomputed calls from the 5' RACE reads with MiXCR, one row per CDR3 protein. The repertoire holds fewer than 600,000 distinct CDR3 sequences, with about a quarter as singletons. This entry comes from a study of blood T cells in healthy people across ages. Study outcomes and limitations: A roughly linear age-dependent decrease characterized TCR beta diversity per million T cells.

CDR3 length equals 16 residues. The germline CDR1 and CDR2 sequences are MDHEN and SYDVKM. The same sample was also used in a study of T cells of mothers and their children. As reported in that work: Each child contributed 3.1 million or so TCR beta CDR3 reads, while each mother contributed over 8 million.

Sequencing was performed on blood. This clonotype was sampled from a boy between 2 and 15 years old in good health. The chain is built from TRBV28 and TRBJ2-5, with TRBD2 matching over 7 bases. The tail of the sequence fits TRBJ2-7 better, so the J call may be wrong. CDR3 in amino acids: CASSLASAGDSYEQYF. DNA for the CDR3: TGTGCCAGCAGTTTAGCTTCTGCGGGAGATTCTTACGAGCAGTACTTC.